The 14 T cell receptor beta chains presented below share a single source sample, sequenced in a study of shared clonotypes between healthy human individuals. The protocol was immunoSEQ multiplex PCR, while the TCRdb copy is restricted to in-frame clones and leaves out a portion. The table shows approximately 980,000 clones, with over 75% occurring only once. The sample was memory CD4+ T cells sorted from blood. Documented subset: CD45RA-negative fraction. These receptors were taken from a man aged 18 to 30 in good health.

The rearrangement joins TRBV7-2 to TRBJ1-5, with D uncertain. CDR1 SGHTA and CDR2 FQGNSA come from the germline V gene. The V end was cut by 0 bases, the J end by 0 bases, with 6 bases between. This CDR3 is built from 15 residues. CDR3 coding DNA: TGTGCCAGCAGCTTAGCAGCTTATAGCAATCAGCCCCAGCATTTT. Translated, it gives CASSLAAYSNQPQHF.

V and J are TRBV7-2 and TRBJ1-4; no firm D call. V lost 5 bases and J 3 bases, leaving 7 bases between the germline ends. The CDR3 runs to 13 residues. Germline V gene lookup returns CDR1 SGHTA and CDR2 FQGNSA. The CDR3 loop is CASSLRSNEKLFF. CDR3 in DNA: TGTGCCAGCAGCCTGAGATCTAATGAAAAACTGTTTTTT.

The chain links TRBV5-6 to TRBJ2-1; 10 bases match TRBD2. Looked up from germline, CDR1 is SGHDT and CDR2 is YYEEEE. CDR3 length: 15 amino acids. J lost 4 bases, V lost 4 bases, and 5 bases had no gene match. The CDR3 spells CASSQTGLAYNEQFF. CDR3 coding DNA: TGTGCCAGCAGCCAGACGGGACTAGCGTACAATGAGCAGTTCTTC.

The chain employs TRBV5-4 and TRBJ1-1, with D uncertain. The CDR3 sequence is 13 residues long. The V and J ends lost 5 bases and 2 bases respectively, with 10 bases between them. Germline CDR1 and CDR2: SGHNT and YYREEE (reference sequence). In DNA, the CDR3 is TGTGCCAGCAGACTACTAGGAAACACTGAAGCTTTCTTT. Its translation is CASRLLGNTEAFF.

V gene TRBV11-2 combines with J gene TRBJ1-3, with D tentatively TRBD1 (5 bases). The CDR3 spans 16 residues. The germline CDR1 and CDR2 sequences are SGHAT and FQNNGV. V lost 1 base, J lost 4 bases, and 14 bases lay in between. In nucleotides, the CDR3 is TGTGCCAGCAGCTTAGCCCCCCAGGGATCCGGAAACACCATATATTTT. This codes for CASSLAPQGSGNTIYF.

In nucleotides, the CDR3 is TGTGCCTGGAATGTTTCCCCCGGGGAGCTGTTTTTT. The encoded protein is CAWNVSPGELFF. The chain joins TRBV30 to TRBJ2-2, with D unclear. Per germline, CDR1 GTSNPN and CDR2 SVGIG (reference sequence). V dropped 4 bases and J dropped 6 bases, with 9 bases sitting between them. The CDR3 runs 12 residues. Full variable domain (rest looked up from reference TRBV30 and TRBJ2-2): SQTIHQWPATLVQPVGSPLSLECTVEGTSNPNLYWYRQAAGRGLQLLFYSVGIGQISSEVPQNLSASRPQDRQFILSSKKLLLSDSGFYLCAWNVSPGELFFGEGSRLTVL.

The chain links TRBV10-3 to TRBJ2-7; 12 nucleotides line up with TRBD1. CDR3 length: 14 amino acids. J was trimmed by 7 bases and V by 6 bases; bases with no gene match: 7. Germline CDR1 ENHRY, CDR2 SYGVKD. The CDR3 reads CAIREGTGGGEQYF. The CDR3 region has the DNA TGTGCCATCAGAGAGGGGACAGGGGGCGGAGAGCAGTACTTC.

The CDR3 DNA reads as TGTGCCACCTTTCCCGGGGCAGGGGGCTCCTACGAGCAGTACTTC. Translating it yields CATFPGAGGSYEQYF. This rearrangement joins TRBV6-1 to TRBJ2-7, with TRBD1 matching 7 bases. Germline assignment: CDR1 MNHNS and CDR2 SASEGT. Trimming at V came to 10 bases and at J to 0 bases, leaving 12 bases not matched to a gene. The CDR3 runs 15 residues.

The rearrangement uses TRBV29-1 and TRBJ2-2, with TRBD1 matching 7 bases. CDR1 SQVTM and CDR2 ANQGSEA come from the germline V gene. The CDR3 totals 12 residues. The junction had 4 bases not matched to a gene; V was cut back by 6 bases and J by 6 bases. The CDR3 protein is CSVAQGAGELFF. CDR3 nucleotide sequence: TGCAGCGTCGCGCAGGGGGCCGGGGAGCTGTTTTTT.

This clone appeared a few times. The chain uses TRBV27 and TRBJ2-7; D not certain. This CDR3 comprises 13 residues. The V end was cut by 6 bases, the J end by 5 bases, with 14 bases between. Germline V gene sequence: CDR1 MNHEY, CDR2 SMNVEV (reference sequence). CDR3 residues: CASSPWARDEQYF. CDR3 nucleotides: TGTGCCAGCAGCCCGTGGGCTCGGGACGAGCAGTACTTC.

This chain uses TRBV29-1 with TRBJ2-5; D remains unclear. CDR3 length: 12 amino acids. The ends were cut back, 5 bases at V and 3 bases at J, with 10 bases in the middle. Germline V lookup: CDR1 SQVTM, CDR2 ANQGSEA. CDR3 sequence reads: CSVLAVKETQYF. For the CDR3, the DNA is TGCAGCGTTTTGGCAGTTAAAGAGACCCAGTACTTC.

The chain combines TRBV27 with TRBJ2-1, with 9 nucleotides matching TRBD2. The V gene end was trimmed by 7 bases and the J gene end by 7 bases; junction bases not matched to a gene: 14. Per the germline V gene, CDR1 is MNHEY and CDR2 is SMNVEV (reference sequence). The CDR3 is made up of 16 amino acids. This CDR3 reads CASNPLGSGGRNEQFF. CDR3 nucleotides: TGTGCCAGCAATCCACTGGGAAGCGGGGGGAGAAATGAGCAGTTCTTC.

The chain links TRBV28 to TRBJ2-2, with 12 nucleotides matching TRBD2. J gave up 8 bases and V 4 bases, and 14 bases lay outside the gene matches. This CDR3 has 18 amino acids. Germline CDR1 MDHEN, CDR2 SYDVKM. The CDR3 spells CASSSPPGLAGTRGELFF. CDR3 DNA sequence: TGTGCCAGCAGTTCCCCCCCAGGACTAGCGGGGACTAGGGGGGAGCTGTTTTTT.

The chain is built from TRBV6-4 and TRBJ2-2; D could derive from TRBD1 or TRBD2 (6 bases each). Germline CDR1 and CDR2: MRHNA and SNTAGT. Trimming pared 6 bases from V and 3 bases from J, leaving 14 bases between. This CDR3 contains 15 residues. The CDR3 is CASRLGGPDTGELFF. The CDR3 bases are TGTGCCAGCAGGTTGGGGGGCCCGGACACCGGGGAGCTGTTTTTT.